Presented here are 9 T cell receptor beta chains from one specimen sequenced in a study of identical twins. TCRdb re-called the 5' RACE reads with MiXCR, one entry per CDR3 protein. Here the sample spans about 460,000 distinct CDR3 sequences, 13% to 15% being singletons. The same sample was also studied in work on yellow fever vaccine responses in identical twins.

The material sequenced was CD4+ T cells sorted from blood. The receptors were gathered from a young woman in good health.

This chain links TRBV5-1 with TRBJ2-3, with a weak D call TRBD1 (5 bases). This CDR3 has 15 amino acids. CDR1 is SGHRS and CDR2 is YFSETQ in the germline V gene. V was shortened by 1 base and J by 2 bases, with 11 bases between the two germline ends. The CDR3 sequence: CASSLYQGFTDTQYF. For the CDR3, the DNA is TGCGCCAGCAGCTTGTATCAGGGTTTCACAGATACGCAGTATTTT.

This clonotype was counted between two and nine times. The chain is built from TRBV7-9 and TRBJ1-1; the match to TRBD1 covers 12 bases. Germline V lookup: CDR1 SEHNR, CDR2 FQNEAQ (reference sequence). Trimming at V came to 5 bases and at J to 6 bases, leaving 10 bases not matched to a gene. This CDR3 spans 16 amino acids. The CDR3 here is CASSRDRGRVPPEAFF. Written as DNA, the CDR3 is TGTGCCAGCAGCCGGGACAGGGGGCGGGTACCCCCTGAAGCTTTCTTT.

The J gene is TRBJ2-5, the V gene TRBV6-2 or TRBV6-3; D is unclear. Trimming took 7 bases from V and 5 from J, leaving 11 bases between them. The CDR3 contains 12 residues. CDR1 and CDR2 from the germline V gene are MNHEY and SVGEGT. The CDR3, as DNA: TGTGCCAGCAAGGACCCCAGTGAGACCCAGTACTTC. It yields the protein CASKDPSETQYF.

The chain links TRBV6-2 or TRBV6-3 to TRBJ1-5; D is unclear. Trimming shortened V by 0 bases and J by 5 bases, and 8 bases separated the two germline ends. From germline, CDR1 is MNHEY and CDR2 SVGEGT. The CDR3 loop spans 14 amino acids. The CDR3 protein is CASSYSGGYQPQHF. The CDR3 DNA sequence: TGTGCCAGCAGTTACTCGGGTGGCTATCAGCCCCAGCATTTT.

This chain uses TRBV7-8 with TRBJ1-5; no clear D. Looked up from germline, CDR1 is SGHVS and CDR2 is FQNEAQ. The CDR3 has 12 residues. V was trimmed by 2 bases and J by 7 bases, leaving 6 bases between them. CDR3 loop: CASSLSEQPQHF. The CDR3 DNA is TGTGCCAGCAGCTTATCCGAGCAGCCCCAGCATTTT.

This clonotype has just a few counts. In DNA, the CDR3 is TGTGCCAGCAGCCATGGTTTGGGGGGCAAGGGCACTGAAGCTTTCTTT. As protein: CASSHGLGGKGTEAFF. The chain employs TRBV3-1 and TRBJ1-1, with a weak D call TRBD1 (6 bases). CDR1 is LGHDT and CDR2 is YNNKEL in the germline V gene (reference sequence). Trimming left V 3 bases short and J 4 bases short, with 18 bases between. CDR3 length: 16 residues.

The chain recombines TRBV7-3 with TRBJ2-7; D is perhaps TRBD1 (6 bases). Deletions cut 6 bases from V and 3 bases from J, with 12 bases between. This CDR3 has 13 residues. Germline CDR1 and CDR2: SGHTA and FQGTGA. The CDR3 DNA follows: TGTGCCAGCAGTACAGGGCCCTACTACGAGCAGTACTTC. It encodes CASSTGPYYEQYF.

V is TRBV6-5 and J is TRBJ2-1; D remains unclear. With 2 bases removed from V and 5 bases from J, the gap between germline ends came to 13 bases. The CDR3 spans 15 residues. Germline loops: CDR1 MNHEY, CDR2 SVGAGI. In nucleotides, the CDR3 is TGTGCCAGCAGTTACCAGACTCCAAGTCACAATGAGCAGTTCTTC. Its protein product is CASSYQTPSHNEQFF.

There are many counts of this clonotype. The CDR3 DNA reads TGCGCCAGCGGGACTAGCGGCAACACCGGGGAGCTGTTTTTT. The encoded protein is CASGTSGNTGELFF. The chain combines TRBV4-3 with TRBJ2-2; TRBD2 matches at 11 bases. CDR3 size: 14 residues. After removal of 8 bases from V and 2 bases from J, the junction contained 1 base not matched to a gene. CDR1 is LGHNA and CDR2 is YSLEER in the germline V gene.